This T cell receptor beta chain was found in a study of molecular identifiers for immune sequencing clone quantification. The wider study: RNA from around 20,000 or 100,000 naive CD8 cells was split five ways in replicates, with four sequenced. Study outcomes and limitations: Clones that had above 20 RNA copies took up over 97% of effector molecules but under 1% in naive cells.

The CDR3 loop spans 15 amino acids. The V gene's germline CDR1 is LGHNA and CDR2 YSLEER. V was clipped by 0 bases and J by 2 bases, with 9 bases between them. Using a CD8+CD4-CCR7+CD45RA+ phenotype, naive CD8 T cells were sorted. With regard to this clonotype: Its specificity is unknown.

Previously reported methods and listed TCR primers produced the bulk TCR libraries. One entry per CDR3 protein results from TCRdb running MiXCR on the PCR reads. This sample has about 640,000 distinct CDR3 sequences; about 20% occur once, and the top ten carry about 0.9%. The sequence derives from a human donor in good health. Some libraries in this study had Jurkat cell RNA spiked in. This chain uses TRBV4-3 with TRBJ2-3; D unresolved. The sample consisted of naive CD8+ T cells from blood, with Jurkat cell RNA spiked in. Subset here: FACS-sorted CD8+CD4-CCR7+CD45RA+ naive T cells. The CDR3 here is CASSQDWAYTDTQYF. The CDR3 DNA follows: TGCGCCAGCAGCCAAGACTGGGCTTACACAGATACGCAGTATTTT.